The 23 T cell receptor beta chains in this list originate from one sample, sequenced in a study of blood T cell repertoires in COVID-19. Generated by immunoSEQ multiplex PCR, the TCRdb table keeps only in-frame clones and is missing some. This sample has 300,000 to 400,000 clones; 88% occur once, and the top ten carry under 5%. Source material: peripheral blood. These receptors came from a woman aged 50 to 60 with active or convalescent COVID-19.

The rearrangement joins TRBV7-3 to TRBJ2-6, with D hard to call. The V and J ends lost 1 base and 1 base respectively, with 20 bases between them. The CDR3 has 20 residues. Germline V gives CDR1 SGHTA, CDR2 FQGTGA. The DNA for the CDR3 is TGTGCCAGCAGCTTAATTGGTTTGGCTAGTGGTTGGTCTGGGGCCAACGTCCTGACTTTC. Its protein is CASSLIGLASGWSGANVLTF.

The chain uses TRBV14 and TRBJ1-2; possible D gene TRBD1, 5 bases. The CDR3 sequence is 16 residues long. V was trimmed by 1 base and J by 9 bases, leaving 21 bases between them. Germline V gene sequence: CDR1 SGHDN, CDR2 FVKESK. CDR3 sequence reads: CASSQGRPGVWSSYTF. The DNA for the CDR3 is TGTGCCAGCAGCCAAGGCCGGCCGGGGGTTTGGAGTAGCTACACCTTC.

This chain connects TRBV30 to TRBJ1-5, with TRBD1 as a possible D gene (6 bases). The CDR3 is made up of 19 amino acids. V gave up 2 bases and J gave up 0 bases, with 23 bases separating them. CDR1 and CDR2 (germline): GTSNPN, SVGIG (reference sequence). The CDR3 here is CAWSPRSDRVPFSNQPQHF. In DNA form, the CDR3 reads TGTGCCTGGAGTCCCCGCTCGGACAGAGTTCCCTTTAGCAATCAGCCCCAGCATTTT.

V is TRBV27 and J is TRBJ2-7, with 10 bases identical to TRBD2. From germline, CDR1 is MNHEY and CDR2 SMNVEV (reference sequence). The CDR3 is 21 residues long. V lost 5 bases, J lost 5 bases, and 27 bases stayed unmatched. Written as DNA, the CDR3 is TGTGCCAGCAGTCCTCACACAACGACCGAGGGCCAGCGGGAGGGCTTAGACGAGCAGTACTTC. Encoded protein: CASSPHTTTEGQREGLDEQYF.

The chain uses TRBV20-1 and TRBJ1-2; D uncertain. There are 11 residues in the CDR3. From germline, CDR1 is DFQATT and CDR2 SNEGSKA (reference sequence). V lost 2 bases and J lost 6, with 7 bases in between. The CDR3 spells CSARREDGYTF. The CDR3, as DNA: TGCAGTGCTAGAAGGGAGGATGGCTACACCTTC.

The chain employs TRBV30 and TRBJ1-2; no definite D call. The V end lost 2 bases, the J end lost 1 base, and 5 bases lay between the germline ends. Germline loops: CDR1 GTSNPN, CDR2 SVGIG (reference sequence). The CDR3 runs 12 residues. For the CDR3, the DNA is TGTGCCTGGAGTATAGTTAACTATGGCTACACCTTC. It translates to CAWSIVNYGYTF. Looking up the rest from reference TRBV30 and TRBJ1-2 gives the full variable domain: SQTIHQWPATLVQPVGSPLSLECTVEGTSNPNLYWYRQAAGRGLQLLFYSVGIGQISSEVPQNLSASRPQDRQFILSSKKLLLSDSGFYLCAWSIVNYGYTFGSGTRLTVV.

This rearrangement joins TRBV24-1 to TRBJ1-2; 7 nucleotides match TRBD1. Per germline, CDR1 KGHDR and CDR2 SFDVKD. The CDR3 has 15 residues. Trimming took 4 bases from V and 6 from J; bases not matched to a gene: 10. CDR3 residues: CATSDTTGSWDGYTF. The CDR3 bases are TGTGCCACCAGTGACACGACAGGGTCGTGGGATGGCTACACCTTC.

This sequence joins TRBV6-2 or TRBV6-3 and TRBJ1-6, with 9 bases that match TRBD1. Germline CDR1 is MNHEY and CDR2 is SVGEGT. The CDR3 is made up of 14 amino acids. The junction had 3 bases not matched to a gene; V was cut back by 2 bases and J by 10 bases. The CDR3 nucleotides are TGTGCCAGCAGTTACGGGACAGGGCTCTCACCCCTCCACTTT. Translation: CASSYGTGLSPLHF.

The chain couples TRBV4-3 to TRBJ1-2, with a tentative D call TRBD1 (5 bases). Per the germline V gene, CDR1 is LGHNA and CDR2 is YSLEER. This CDR3 contains 15 residues. V was shortened by 1 base and J by 8 bases, with 17 bases between the two germline ends. CDR3 loop: CASSQVGGTRVGYTF. As DNA, the CDR3 is TGCGCCAGCAGCCAAGTAGGTGGGACTAGGGTCGGCTACACCTTC.

J is TRBJ2-1 and V is TRBV2; no definite D call. V was shortened by 6 bases and J by 6 bases, with 3 bases between the two germline ends. Germline CDR1 and CDR2: SNHLY and FYNNEI. The CDR3 spans 10 residues. Here the CDR3 DNA reads TGTGCCAGCAGCCGCAATGAGCAGTTCTTC. Its protein is CASSRNEQFF.

The rearrangement joins TRBV15 to TRBJ1-2; D gene unclear. Germline-derived CDR1 and CDR2 are LNHNV and YYDKDF (reference sequence). Trimming removed 1 base at V and 4 bases at J, with 10 bases between. CDR3 length equals 14 residues. In nucleotides, the CDR3 is TGTGCCACCAGCAGAGGTCGGGATGGCTATGGCTACACCTTC. It specifies CATSRGRDGYGYTF.

The chain carries TRBV5-5 and TRBJ1-6; weak D call: TRBD1 (5 bases). Germline lookup yields CDR1 SGHKS and CDR2 YYEKEE (reference sequence). The CDR3 runs 14 residues. V gave up 4 bases and J gave up 6 bases, with 11 bases separating them. The CDR3 DNA is TGTGCCAGCAGCCTCTCAGGGTTTAATTCACCCCTCCACTTT. Its translation: CASSLSGFNSPLHF.

V and J are TRBV4-1 and TRBJ2-1; 12 bases are a match to TRBD2. This CDR3 has 14 amino acids. With V trimmed by 4 bases and J by 6 bases, 1 base remained unmatched. The germline V gene encodes CDR1 MGHRA and CDR2 YSYEKL. The CDR3 sequence is CASSPSGGANEQFF. The CDR3 DNA reads TGCGCCAGCAGCCCTAGCGGGGGGGCCAATGAGCAGTTCTTC.

The rearrangement links TRBV7-8 to TRBJ2-7; D is possibly TRBD2 (5 bases). CDR3 size: 17 residues. V lost 5 bases and J 0 bases, leaving 20 bases between the germline ends. Germline CDR1 reads SGHVS; CDR2 reads FQNEAQ. The CDR3 sequence is CASSPSRLIHPSYEQYF. In DNA, the CDR3 is TGTGCCAGCAGCCCTAGCCGACTTATCCATCCCTCCTACGAGCAGTACTTC.

This clone was seen just once. V usage is TRBV6-5 and J usage is TRBJ1-5; 7 positions agree with TRBD1. Trimming at V came to 7 bases and at J to 7 bases, leaving 10 bases not matched to a gene. This CDR3 comprises 14 residues. The V gene's germline CDR1 is MNHEY and CDR2 SVGAGI. CDR3 protein: CASTTRQGGQPQHF. In DNA form, the CDR3 reads TGTGCCAGCACCACCAGACAGGGTGGGCAGCCCCAGCATTTT.

The chain carries TRBV27 and TRBJ2-7, with 11 bases matching TRBD2. Trimming at V came to 5 bases and at J to 2 bases, leaving 2 bases not matched to a gene. The germline CDR1 and CDR2 sequences are MNHEY and SMNVEV (reference sequence). CDR3 length: 14 amino acids. The CDR3 bases are TGTGCCAGCAGTCGGACTAGCGGGCCCTACGAGCAGTACTTC. Its protein product is CASSRTSGPYEQYF.

This clone was seen just once. The CDR3: CASSLGTLDTQYF. CDR3 in DNA: TGTGCCAGCAGCCTTGGGACTTTGGATACGCAGTATTTT. This chain links TRBV7-3 with TRBJ2-3, with a tentative D call TRBD2 (6 bases). The V gene lost 5 bases and the J gene lost 6 bases, with 12 bases spanning the gap. CDR3 length: 13 amino acids. Germline values: CDR1 SGHTA, CDR2 FQGTGA.

The chain combines TRBV4-2 with TRBJ1-4; TRBD1 agrees at 8 bases. Unmatched junction bases numbered 18, after V lost 4 bases and J lost 5 bases. This CDR3 has 19 residues. The V gene's germline CDR1 is LGHNA and CDR2 YNFKEQ. The CDR3 is CASSREPHGTGGRNEKLFF. CDR3 DNA sequence: TGTGCCAGCAGCCGAGAACCCCACGGGACAGGAGGGCGGAATGAAAAACTGTTTTTT.

This clone turned up a few times. V usage is TRBV12-2 and J usage is TRBJ1-2; the table's D call, TRBD1, has no DNA check behind it. TRBV12-2 is a known pseudogene. This CDR3 comprises 14 residues. This CDR3 is CASRLGGTRNGYTF. For the CDR3, the DNA is TGTGCAAGTCGCTTAGGAGGGACACGGAATGGCTACACCTTC.

A single count supports this clone. The genes are TRBV29-1 and TRBJ1-2, with 11 bases aligning to TRBD1. Germline V gene lookup returns CDR1 SQVTM and CDR2 ANQGSEA. The V and J ends lost 6 bases and 4 bases, in that order; junction bases with no gene match: 10. The CDR3 covers 15 residues. DNA of the CDR3: TGCAGCGTCTTCGGGACAGGGGGGACCCGCTATGGCTACACCTTC. It encodes CSVFGTGGTRYGYTF. Filled out from reference TRBV29-1 and TRBJ1-2, the complete variable domain reads SAVISQKPSRDICQRGTSLTIQCQVDSQVTMMFWYRQQPGQSLTLIATANQGSEATYESGFVIDKFPISRPNLTFSTLTVSNMSPEDSSIYLCSVFGTGGTRYGYTFGSGTRLTVV.

The CDR3 coding sequence is TGTGCCAGCAGCAGGGATCGACTAGCGGGAGGGGTCGGGGAGCTGTTTTTT. Translating it yields CASSRDRLAGGVGELFF. This chain uses TRBV5-5 with TRBJ2-2; 14 bases are a match to TRBD2. This CDR3 has 17 residues. V was pared by 4 bases and J by 7 bases, with 9 bases of the junction left unmatched. Germline V gene data show CDR1 as SGHKS and CDR2 as YYEKEE (reference sequence).

The gene calls are TRBV19 and TRBJ2-5; 8 bases line up with TRBD1. The ends lost 5 bases at V and 4 bases at J; junction bases unmatched: 9. This CDR3 has 15 residues. Germline CDR1 is LNHDA and CDR2 is SQIVND (reference sequence). The CDR3 loop is CASSDGTGRGETQYF. Written as DNA, the CDR3 is TGTGCCAGTAGTGACGGGACAGGAAGGGGAGAGACCCAGTACTTC.

This clone was counted a single time. The V and J genes are TRBV30 and TRBJ1-2; TRBD1 aligns across 7 bases. Germline-derived CDR1 and CDR2 are GTSNPN and SVGIG (reference sequence). The V segment lost 4 bases and the J segment 3 bases; nucleotides outside the gene matches: 2. The CDR3 contains 12 residues. The CDR3 region has the DNA TGTGCCTGGAACAGGGGCCACTATGGCTACACCTTC. Translation: CAWNRGHYGYTF. The full variable domain, its missing parts supplied by reference TRBV30 and TRBJ1-2, is SQTIHQWPATLVQPVGSPLSLECTVEGTSNPNLYWYRQAAGRGLQLLFYSVGIGQISSEVPQNLSASRPQDRQFILSSKKLLLSDSGFYLCAWNRGHYGYTFGSGTRLTVV.